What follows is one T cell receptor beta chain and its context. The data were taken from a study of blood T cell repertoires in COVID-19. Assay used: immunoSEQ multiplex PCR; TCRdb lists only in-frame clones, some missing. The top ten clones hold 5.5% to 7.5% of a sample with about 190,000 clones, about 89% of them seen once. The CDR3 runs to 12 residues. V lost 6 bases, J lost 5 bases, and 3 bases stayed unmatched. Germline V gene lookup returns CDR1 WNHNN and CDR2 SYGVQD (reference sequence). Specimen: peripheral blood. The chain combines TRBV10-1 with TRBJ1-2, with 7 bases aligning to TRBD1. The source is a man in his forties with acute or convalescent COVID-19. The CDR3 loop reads CASRDRMYGYTF. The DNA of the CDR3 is TGCGCCAGCAGGGACAGGATGTATGGCTACACCTTC.